The 13 T cell receptor beta chains below all came from one sample that was sequenced in a study of T cell repertoires in ileal Crohn's disease. TCRdb's table, derived via immunoSEQ multiplex PCR, lists solely in-frame clones and lacks some. Of roughly 13,000 clones in the sample, nearly 85% were seen once. The source material was ileal tissue. Receptors were obtained from an adult with Crohn's disease.

The chain uses TRBV18 and TRBJ2-3, with TRBD2 identical over 9 bases. Trimming took 3 bases from V and 4 from J; bases not matched to a gene: 2. Germline V gives CDR1 KGHSH, CDR2 LQKENI. This CDR3 comprises 14 residues. The CDR3 loop reads CASSPGLASDTQYF. DNA of the CDR3: TGTGCCAGCTCACCGGGACTAGCATCAGATACGCAGTATTTT.

CDR3 bases: TGTGCCAGCAGCGGGGGACTAGCGGGTGAGCAGTTCTTC. As protein: CASSGGLAGEQFF. This sequence joins TRBV5-6 and TRBJ2-1; 12 bases align to TRBD2. V dropped 4 bases and J dropped 9; count of bases not matched to a gene: 2. The CDR3 has 13 residues. Germline assignment: CDR1 SGHDT and CDR2 YYEEEE.

V usage is TRBV6-5 and J usage is TRBJ2-5; a weak D match, TRBD1 (6 bases). V was trimmed by 0 bases and J by 4 bases, leaving 15 bases between them. CDR3 length equals 16 residues. The V gene's germline CDR1 is MNHEY and CDR2 SVGAGI. The CDR3 is CASSYSSQGIGETQYF. The CDR3 coding sequence is TGTGCCAGCAGTTACTCGAGTCAGGGGATCGGAGAGACCCAGTACTTC.

This chain uses TRBV6-5 with TRBJ2-7, with TRBD2 matching 7 bases. The J segment lost 2 bases and the V segment lost 1 base, leaving 5 bases of the junction unmatched. The CDR3 consists of 15 residues. CDR1 and CDR2 from the germline V gene are MNHEY and SVGAGI. The chain's CDR3 is CASSYYRGGPYEQYF. In DNA form, the CDR3 reads TGTGCCAGCAGTTACTATCGGGGAGGGCCCTACGAGCAGTACTTC.

The J gene is TRBJ1-2, the V gene TRBV14; D gene uncertain. The CDR3 is made up of 15 amino acids. V lost 0 bases and J 3 bases, leaving 11 bases between the germline ends. Per germline, CDR1 SGHDN and CDR2 FVKESK. The DNA of the CDR3 is TGTGCCAGCAGCCAAGACTCGATGCGGGACTATGGCTACACCTTC. It is translated as CASSQDSMRDYGYTF.

The rearrangement uses TRBV5-1 and TRBJ1-2; the match to TRBD1 covers 10 bases. The germline gives CDR1 SGHRS, CDR2 YFSETQ. The CDR3 extends over 14 amino acids. V lost 6 bases, J lost 5 bases, and 7 bases stayed unmatched. The CDR3 protein is CASTSRTGGYGYTF. The CDR3 DNA sequence: TGCGCCAGCACCTCTAGGACAGGGGGTTATGGCTACACCTTC.

J is TRBJ2-7 and V is TRBV5-6; 7 bases are a match to TRBD1. The CDR3 length is 13 residues. Germline V gene data show CDR1 as SGHDT and CDR2 as YYEEEE. V shed 4 bases, J shed 3 bases, and the junction held 4 bases outside the gene matches. CDR3 sequence (DNA): TGTGCCAGCAGCCGGGACAGCCTCTACGAGCAGTACTTC. Protein sequence: CASSRDSLYEQYF. The complete variable domain, with remaining parts taken from reference TRBV5-6 and TRBJ2-7, reads DAGVTQSPTHLIKTRGQQVTLRCSPKSGHDTVSWYQQALGQGPQFIFQYYEEEERQRGNFPDRFSGHQFPNYSSELNVNALLLGDSALYLCASSRDSLYEQYFGPGTRLTVT.

The chain carries TRBV2 and TRBJ2-5; tentatively, D is TRBD1 (6 bases). Germline CDR1 and CDR2: SNHLY and FYNNEI. This CDR3 is built from 15 residues. Trimming removed 5 bases from V and 3 bases from J, with 16 bases in between. The CDR3 nucleotides read TGTGCCAGCAGTATCCTCGCGGACAGAAAAGAGACCCAGTACTTC. This sequence encodes CASSILADRKETQYF. Using reference TRBV2 and TRBJ2-5 for the parts outside the CDR3, the full variable domain is EPEVTQTPSHQVTQMGQEVILRCVPISNHLYFYWYRQILGQKVEFLVSFYNNEISEKSEIFDDQFSVERPDGSNFTLKIRSTKLEDSAMYFCASSILADRKETQYFGPGTRLLVL.

J is TRBJ2-7 and V is TRBV5-6, with D perhaps matching TRBD1 (7 bases). This CDR3 comprises 14 residues. Germline CDR1 reads SGHDT; CDR2 reads YYEEEE. The germline V and J ends were trimmed by 4 bases and 7 bases, with 18 bases remaining between them. CDR3 sequence: CASSPGGYRGEQYF. In DNA, the CDR3 is TGTGCCAGCAGCCCTGGGGGGTACAGGGGAGAGCAGTACTTC.

The J gene is TRBJ2-1, the V gene TRBV1; the table gives TRBD2 as D, unverified against the DNA. TRBV1 is labeled a pseudogene. There are 14 residues in the CDR3. The CDR3 loop reads CTSSHEGPFDEQFF. CDR3 bases: TGCACCAGCAGCCATGAGGGTCCTTTTGATGAGCAGTTCTTC.

This clone was detected only a few times. V gene TRBV14 combines with J gene TRBJ2-7, with D possibly TRBD1 on 6 matching bases. The CDR3 spans 16 residues. Germline assignment: CDR1 SGHDN and CDR2 FVKESK. V lost 0 bases to trimming and J lost 2 bases, with 14 bases between them. In DNA, the CDR3 is TGTGCCAGCAGCCAAGAAGAGGACAGAAGACCCTACGAGCAGTACTTC. Its translation is CASSQEEDRRPYEQYF.

The J gene is TRBJ2-5, the V gene TRBV19, with D perhaps TRBD2 (7 bases). V was pared by 6 bases and J by 6 bases, with 20 bases between. CDR1 and CDR2 from the germline V gene are LNHDA and SQIVND (reference sequence). The CDR3 has 15 residues. The chain's CDR3 is CASSSGALGGQTQYF. CDR3 DNA: TGTGCCAGTAGCAGCGGGGCCCTAGGGGGTCAGACCCAGTACTTC.

The chain employs TRBV9 and TRBJ1-4, with TRBD1 matching 8 bases. The CDR3 length is 15 residues. With 0 bases clipped from V and 7 bases from J, the junction kept 5 bases outside the gene matches. CDR1 and CDR2 (germline): SGDLS, YYNGEE. DNA for the CDR3: TGTGCCAGCAGCGTAGGCGCTGGACAGGGTGAAAAACTGTTTTTT. Amino acids: CASSVGAGQGEKLFF.